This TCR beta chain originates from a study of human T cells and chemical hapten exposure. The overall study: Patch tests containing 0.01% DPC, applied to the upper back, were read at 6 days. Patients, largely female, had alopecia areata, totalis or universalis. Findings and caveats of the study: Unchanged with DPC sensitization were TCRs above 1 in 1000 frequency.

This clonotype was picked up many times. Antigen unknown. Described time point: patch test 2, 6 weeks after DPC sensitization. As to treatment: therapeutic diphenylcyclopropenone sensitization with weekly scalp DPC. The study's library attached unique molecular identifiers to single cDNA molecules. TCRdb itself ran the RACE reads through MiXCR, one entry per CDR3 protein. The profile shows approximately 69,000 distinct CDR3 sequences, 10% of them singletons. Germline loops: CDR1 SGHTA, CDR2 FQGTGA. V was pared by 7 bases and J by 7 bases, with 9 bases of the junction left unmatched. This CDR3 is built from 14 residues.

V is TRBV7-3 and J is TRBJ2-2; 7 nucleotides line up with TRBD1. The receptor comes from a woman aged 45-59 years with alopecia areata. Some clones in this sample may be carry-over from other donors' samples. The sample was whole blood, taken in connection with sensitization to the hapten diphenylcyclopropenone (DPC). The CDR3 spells CASKPDRVGGELFF. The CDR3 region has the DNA TGTGCCAGCAAACCCGACAGGGTTGGCGGGGAGCTGTTTTTT.